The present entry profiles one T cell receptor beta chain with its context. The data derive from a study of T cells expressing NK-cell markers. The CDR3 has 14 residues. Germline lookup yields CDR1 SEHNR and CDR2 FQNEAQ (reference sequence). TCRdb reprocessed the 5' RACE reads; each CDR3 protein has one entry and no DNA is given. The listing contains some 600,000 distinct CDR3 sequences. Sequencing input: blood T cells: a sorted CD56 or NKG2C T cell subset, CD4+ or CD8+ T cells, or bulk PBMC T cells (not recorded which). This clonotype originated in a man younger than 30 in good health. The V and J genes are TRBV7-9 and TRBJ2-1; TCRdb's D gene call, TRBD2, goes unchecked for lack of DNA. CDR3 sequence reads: CASSFLGLANEQFF.